The 8 T cell receptor beta chains below were found in one sample sequenced in a study of blood T cell repertoires in COVID-19. Method: immunoSEQ multiplex PCR; TCRdb's copy keeps in-frame clones and lacks some. In the table there are 18,000 or so clones, roughly 93% of which are singletons. Sequencing was carried out using peripheral blood. The origin of the receptors is a woman aged 45-65 years with active COVID-19.

The chain links TRBV4-2 to TRBJ1-1; D remains ambiguous. CDR3 size: 15 residues. Looked up from germline, CDR1 is LGHNA and CDR2 is YNFKEQ. The ends were cut back, 1 base at V and 1 base at J, with 10 bases in the middle. In DNA, the CDR3 is TGTGCCAGCAGCCAAGGCTCGGGTGAGAACACTGAAGCTTTCTTT. This encodes CASSQGSGENTEAFF.

This chain connects TRBV5-1 to TRBJ2-2, with D uncertain. This CDR3 contains 16 residues. CDR1 and CDR2 (germline): SGHRS, YFSETQ. V lost 0 bases, J lost 1 base, and 10 bases lay in between. The CDR3 DNA is TGCGCCAGCAGCTTGGTTGAGACATTGAACACCGGGGAGCTGTTTTTT. It encodes CASSLVETLNTGELFF.

This clone has a single count. The chain combines TRBV27 with TRBJ2-7; unclear D gene. The germline CDR1 and CDR2 sequences are MNHEY and SMNVEV (reference sequence). The CDR3 has 14 amino acids. V was shortened by 3 bases and J by 5 bases, with 14 bases between the two germline ends. In DNA form, the CDR3 reads TGTGCCAGCAGTTTGAACGCTGAGGTACACGAGCAGTACTTC. Translating gives CASSLNAEVHEQYF.

The chain recombines TRBV6-1 with TRBJ2-1; TRBD1 agrees at 9 bases. The CDR3 runs 15 residues. V was clipped by 3 bases and J by 4 bases; unmatched bases: 4. Germline values: CDR1 MNHNS, CDR2 SASEGT. CDR3 region: CASSDRQGEYNEQFF. CDR3 DNA sequence: TGTGCCAGCAGTGACAGACAGGGGGAATACAATGAGCAGTTCTTC.

Note on this clone: Germline is not matched at one junction end, which may reflect a read error. The chain is built from TRBV5-1 and TRBJ2-3; 8 nucleotides align to TRBD1. Per the germline V gene, CDR1 is SGHRS and CDR2 is YFSETQ. This CDR3 has 14 residues. Here the CDR3 reads CASTLTGGTDTQYF. The DNA for the CDR3 is TGCGCCAGCACCTTGACAGGGGGCACAGATACGCAGTATTTT.

V and J are TRBV2 and TRBJ2-1; 11 bases align to TRBD2. Trimming at V came to 6 bases and at J to 2 bases, leaving 3 bases not matched to a gene. The germline CDR1 and CDR2 sequences are SNHLY and FYNNEI. The CDR3 is 15 residues long. The CDR3 reads CASRVAGGTYNEQFF. CDR3 nucleotides: TGTGCCAGCAGAGTAGCGGGAGGGACCTACAATGAGCAGTTCTTC. The whole variable domain, filled in from reference TRBV2 and TRBJ2-1, reads EPEVTQTPSHQVTQMGQEVILRCVPISNHLYFYWYRQILGQKVEFLVSFYNNEISEKSEIFDDQFSVERPDGSNFTLKIRSTKLEDSAMYFCASRVAGGTYNEQFFGPGTRLTVL.

V gene TRBV3-1 (or the pseudogene TRBV3-2) combines with J gene TRBJ1-6; D ambiguous. The CDR3 extends over 16 amino acids. CDR1 and CDR2 from the germline V gene are LGHDT and YNNKEL (reference sequence). The ends were cut back, 4 bases at V and 0 bases at J, with 10 bases in the middle. CDR3 protein: CASSRALSSYNSPLHF. CDR3 in DNA: TGTGCCAGCAGCCGGGCCCTGAGCTCCTATAATTCACCCCTCCACTTT.

The chain links TRBV5-1 to TRBJ1-4; D not resolved. Germline V CDR1 and CDR2: SGHRS, YFSETQ. V lost 2 bases and J lost 5, with 16 bases in between. This CDR3 has 16 amino acids. The DNA for the CDR3 is TGCGCCAGCAGCTTCGGGAGTTCGAGATTGAATGAAAAACTGTTTTTT. Its translation: CASSFGSSRLNEKLFF.